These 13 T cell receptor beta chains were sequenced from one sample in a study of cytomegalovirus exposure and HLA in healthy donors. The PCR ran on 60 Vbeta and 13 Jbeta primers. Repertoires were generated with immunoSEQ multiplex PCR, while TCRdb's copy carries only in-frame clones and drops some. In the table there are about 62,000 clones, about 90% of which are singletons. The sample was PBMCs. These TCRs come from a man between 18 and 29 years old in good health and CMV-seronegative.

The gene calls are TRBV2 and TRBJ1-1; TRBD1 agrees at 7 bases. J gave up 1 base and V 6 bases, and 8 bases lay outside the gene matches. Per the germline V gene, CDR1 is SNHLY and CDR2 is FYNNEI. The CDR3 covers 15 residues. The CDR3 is CASSRSRTGNTEAFF. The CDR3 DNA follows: TGTGCCAGCAGCCGTTCCCGGACAGGGAACACTGAAGCTTTCTTT. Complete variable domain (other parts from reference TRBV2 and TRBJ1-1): EPEVTQTPSHQVTQMGQEVILRCVPISNHLYFYWYRQILGQKVEFLVSFYNNEISEKSEIFDDQFSVERPDGSNFTLKIRSTKLEDSAMYFCASSRSRTGNTEAFFGQGTRLTVV.

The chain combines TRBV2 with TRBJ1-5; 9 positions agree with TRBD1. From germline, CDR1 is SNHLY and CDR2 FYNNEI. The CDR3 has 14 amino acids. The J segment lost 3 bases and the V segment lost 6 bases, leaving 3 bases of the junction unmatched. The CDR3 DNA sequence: TGTGCCAGCAGCCCACAGGGGGCCAATCAGCCCCAGCATTTT. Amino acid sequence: CASSPQGANQPQHF.

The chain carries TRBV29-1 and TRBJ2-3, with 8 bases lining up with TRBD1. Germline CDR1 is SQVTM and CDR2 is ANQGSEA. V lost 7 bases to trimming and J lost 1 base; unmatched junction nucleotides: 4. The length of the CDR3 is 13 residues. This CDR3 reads CSAGGQGTDTQYF. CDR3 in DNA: TGCAGCGCTGGGGGACAGGGCACAGATACGCAGTATTTT.

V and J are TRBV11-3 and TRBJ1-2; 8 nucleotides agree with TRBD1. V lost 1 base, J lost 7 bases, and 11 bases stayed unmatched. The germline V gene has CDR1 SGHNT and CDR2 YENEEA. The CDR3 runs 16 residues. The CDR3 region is CASSLGDRTAVGGYTF. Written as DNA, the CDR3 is TGTGCCAGCAGCTTAGGGGACAGGACAGCAGTGGGTGGCTACACCTTC.

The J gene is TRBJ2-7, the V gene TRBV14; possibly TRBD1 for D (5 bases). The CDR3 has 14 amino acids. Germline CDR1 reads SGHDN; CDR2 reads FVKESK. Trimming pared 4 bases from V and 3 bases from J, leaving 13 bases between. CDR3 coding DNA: TGTGCCAGCAGCCCCCAGGGATCCTACTACGAGCAGTACTTC. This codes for CASSPQGSYYEQYF. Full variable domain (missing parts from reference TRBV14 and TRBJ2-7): EAGVTQFPSHSVIEKGQTVTLRCDPISGHDNLYWYRRVMGKEIKFLLHFVKESKQDESGMPNNRFLAERTGGTYSTLKVQPAELEDSGVYFCASSPQGSYYEQYFGPGTRLTVT.

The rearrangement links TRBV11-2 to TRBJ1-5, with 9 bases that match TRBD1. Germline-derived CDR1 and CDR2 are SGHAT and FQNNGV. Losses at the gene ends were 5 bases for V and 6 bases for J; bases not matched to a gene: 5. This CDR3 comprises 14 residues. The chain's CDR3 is CASSLGTGRQPQHF. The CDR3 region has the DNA TGTGCCAGCAGCCTAGGGACAGGGCGTCAGCCCCAGCATTTT.

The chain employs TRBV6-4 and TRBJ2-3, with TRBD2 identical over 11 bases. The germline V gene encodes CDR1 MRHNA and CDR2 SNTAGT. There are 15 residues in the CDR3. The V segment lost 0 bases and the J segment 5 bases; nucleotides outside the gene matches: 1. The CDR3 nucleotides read TGTGCCAGCAGTGACTCAACTAGCGGGGGAGATACGCAGTATTTT. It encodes CASSDSTSGGDTQYF.

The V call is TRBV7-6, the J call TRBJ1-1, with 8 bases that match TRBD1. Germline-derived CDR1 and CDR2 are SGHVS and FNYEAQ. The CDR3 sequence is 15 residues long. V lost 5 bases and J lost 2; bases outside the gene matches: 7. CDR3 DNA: TGTGCCAGCAGCGACCTCAGGGGGCGTAACACTGAAGCTTTCTTT. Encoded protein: CASSDLRGRNTEAFF.

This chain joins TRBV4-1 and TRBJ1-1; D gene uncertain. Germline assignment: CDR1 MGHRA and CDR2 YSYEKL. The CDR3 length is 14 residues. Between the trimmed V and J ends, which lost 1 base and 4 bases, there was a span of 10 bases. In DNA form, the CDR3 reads TGCGCCAGCAGCCAAGGCGGTCGGGGCACTGAAGCTTTCTTT. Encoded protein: CASSQGGRGTEAFF.

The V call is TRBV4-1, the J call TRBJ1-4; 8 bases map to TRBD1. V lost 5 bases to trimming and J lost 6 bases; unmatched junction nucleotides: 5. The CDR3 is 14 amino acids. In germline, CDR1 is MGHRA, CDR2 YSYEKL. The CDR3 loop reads CASSWQDRDEKLFF. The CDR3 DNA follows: TGCGCCAGCAGCTGGCAGGACAGGGATGAAAAACTGTTTTTT.

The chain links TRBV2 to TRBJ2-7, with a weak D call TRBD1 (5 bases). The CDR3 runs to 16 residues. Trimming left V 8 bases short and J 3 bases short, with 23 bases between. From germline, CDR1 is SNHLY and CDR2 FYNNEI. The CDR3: CASVDTSAVKLYEQYF. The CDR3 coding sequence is TGTGCCAGCGTGGACACGTCAGCCGTGAAACTCTACGAGCAGTACTTC.

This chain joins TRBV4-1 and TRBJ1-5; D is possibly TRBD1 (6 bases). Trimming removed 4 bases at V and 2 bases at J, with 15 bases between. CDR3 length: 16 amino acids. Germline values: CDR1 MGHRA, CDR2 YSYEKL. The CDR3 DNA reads TGCGCCAGCAGCCTAATACAGGGTGGAGGCAATCAGCCCCAGCATTTT. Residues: CASSLIQGGGNQPQHF.

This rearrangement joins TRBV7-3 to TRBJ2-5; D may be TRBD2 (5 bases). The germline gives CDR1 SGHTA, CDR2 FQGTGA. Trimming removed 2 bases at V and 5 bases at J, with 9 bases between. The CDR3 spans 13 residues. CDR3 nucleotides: TGTGCCAGCAGCTTATTAACGGGGGAGACCCAGTACTTC. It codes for CASSLLTGETQYF.